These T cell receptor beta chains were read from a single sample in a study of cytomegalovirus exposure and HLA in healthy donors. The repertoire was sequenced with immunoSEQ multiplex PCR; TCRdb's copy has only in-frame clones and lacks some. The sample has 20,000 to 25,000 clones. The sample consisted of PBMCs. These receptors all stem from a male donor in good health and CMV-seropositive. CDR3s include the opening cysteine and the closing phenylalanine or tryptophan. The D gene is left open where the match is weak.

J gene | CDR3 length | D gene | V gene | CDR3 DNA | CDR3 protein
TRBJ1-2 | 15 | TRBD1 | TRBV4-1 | TGCGCCAGCAGCTTTCCGACAGGGGGGTCTCGGGGCTACACCTTC | CASSFPTGGSRGYTF
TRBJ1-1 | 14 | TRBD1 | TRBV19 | TGTGCCAGTAGTAGGGACAGCCTGAACACTGAAGCTTTCTTT | CASSRDSLNTEAFF
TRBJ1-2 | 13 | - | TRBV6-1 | TGTGCCAGTTGGGAGGGTATTGACGGTGGCTACACCTTC | CASWEGIDGGYTF
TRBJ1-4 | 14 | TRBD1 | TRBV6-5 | TGTGCCAGCACCCGACAGGGCGCTAATGAAAAACTGTTTTTT | CASTRQGANEKLFF
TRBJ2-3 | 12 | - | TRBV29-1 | TGCAGCGTTTCCCTAGAAGGAGATACGCAGTATTTT | CSVSLEGDTQYF
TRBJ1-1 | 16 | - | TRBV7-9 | TGTGCCAGCAGCTTAGCCGCGGGTGACCTCAACACTGAAGCTTTCTTT | CASSLAAGDLNTEAFF
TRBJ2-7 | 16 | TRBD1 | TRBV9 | TGTGCCAGCAGCGTTTCCGACAGGGGACCCTCTTACGAGCAGTACTTC | CASSVSDRGPSYEQYF
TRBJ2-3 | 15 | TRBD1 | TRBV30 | TGTGCCTGGAACCCCCAGGGGGAGATTACAGATACGCAGTATTTT | CAWNPQGEITDTQYF
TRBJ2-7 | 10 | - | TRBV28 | TGTGCCACCTTACTAAGGGAGCAGTACTTC | CATLLREQYF
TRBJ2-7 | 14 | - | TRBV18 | TGTGCCAGCTCACCAGTTAAGGGGGAATACGAGCAGTACTTC | CASSPVKGEYEQYF
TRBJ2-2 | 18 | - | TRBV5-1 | TGCGCCAGCAGCTCAATTCAGGACAGCCTGTTGAACACCGGGGAGCTGTTTTTT | CASSSIQDSLLNTGELFF
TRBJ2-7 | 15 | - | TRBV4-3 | TGCGCCAGCAGCCAAGATGTGACTAGTTTCTACGAGCAGTACTTC | CASSQDVTSFYEQYF
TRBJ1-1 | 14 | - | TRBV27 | TGTGCCAGCAGCTGGGGTGGAGGGCGTACTGAAGCTTTCTTT | CASSWGGGRTEAFF
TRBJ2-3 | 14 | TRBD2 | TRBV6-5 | TGTGCCAGCAGCGCCGGGAGGTACACAGATACGCAGTATTTT | CASSAGRYTDTQYF
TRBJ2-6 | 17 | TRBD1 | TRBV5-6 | TGTGCCAGCAGCTTGGGGACAGGGGTCTCTGGGGCCAACGTCCTGACTTTC | CASSLGTGVSGANVLTF
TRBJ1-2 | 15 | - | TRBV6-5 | TGTGCCAGCAGTTATTCGGTGGGGGACTACTATGGCTACACCTTC | CASSYSVGDYYGYTF
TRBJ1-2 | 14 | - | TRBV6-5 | TGTGCCAGCAGAAAACAGGGAGCTAACTATGGCTACACCTTC | CASRKQGANYGYTF
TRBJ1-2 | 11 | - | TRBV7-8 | TGTGCCAGCAGCTTAGGCCGGGGCTACACCTTC | CASSLGRGYTF
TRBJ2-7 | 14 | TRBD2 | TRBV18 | TGTGCCAGCTCACCGAGGGAGGGGCTACACGAGCAGTACTTC | CASSPREGLHEQYF
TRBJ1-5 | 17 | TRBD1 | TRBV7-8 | TGTGCCAGCAGCTCTACCTTTGGACAGGGAGGCAATCAGCCCCAGCATTTT | CASSSTFGQGGNQPQHF
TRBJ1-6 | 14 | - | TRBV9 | TGTGCCAGCAGCCAGGACAGAGTTAATTCACCCCTCCACTTT | CASSQDRVNSPLHF
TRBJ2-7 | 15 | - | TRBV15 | TGTGCCACCAGCAGAGATGTCGGGGGAGCCTACGAGCAGTACTTC | CATSRDVGGAYEQYF
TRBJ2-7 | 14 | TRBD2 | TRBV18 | TGTGCCAGCTCACCGGGACTAGTCGCCTACGAGCAGTACTTC | CASSPGLVAYEQYF
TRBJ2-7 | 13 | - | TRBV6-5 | TGTGCCAGCAGTTACTCGCGGGACTACGAGCAGTACTTC | CASSYSRDYEQYF
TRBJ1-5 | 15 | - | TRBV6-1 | TGTGCCAGCAGTGAAGTTCCAGGTGGGAATCAGCCCCAGCATTTT | CASSEVPGGNQPQHF
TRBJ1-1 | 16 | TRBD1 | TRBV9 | TGTGCCAGCAGCGCCCTCGGGGACAGGATGAACACTGAAGCTTTCTTT | CASSALGDRMNTEAFF
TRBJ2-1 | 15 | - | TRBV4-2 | TGTGCCAGCAGCCAATATAATAGCGTTGGCAATGAGCAGTTCTTC | CASSQYNSVGNEQFF
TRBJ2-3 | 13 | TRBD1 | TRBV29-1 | TGCAGCGTGGGGACAGGGAGCACAGATACGCAGTATTTT | CSVGTGSTDTQYF
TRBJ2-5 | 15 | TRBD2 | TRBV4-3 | TGCGCCAGCAGCCAACTTCGTGGGACTAAAGAGACCCAGTACTTC | CASSQLRGTKETQYF
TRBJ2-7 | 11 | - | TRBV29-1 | TGCAGCGTTGGACAGCTGGACGAGCAGTACTTC | CSVGQLDEQYF
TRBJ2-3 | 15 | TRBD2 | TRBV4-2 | TGTGCCAGCAGCCCCTTAGCGGGAGGCACAGATACGCAGTATTTT | CASSPLAGGTDTQYF
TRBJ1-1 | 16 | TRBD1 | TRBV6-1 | TGTGCCAGCAGTGAATCCCCAGGGGGCGCGTACACTGAAGCTTTCTTT | CASSESPGGAYTEAFF
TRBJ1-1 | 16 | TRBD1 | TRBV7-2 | TGTGCCAGCAGCTGGGGACAGGAGAGGATTTACACTGAAGCTTTCTTT | CASSWGQERIYTEAFF
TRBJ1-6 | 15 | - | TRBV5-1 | TGCGCCAGCAGCTTGGTAGGGGTGCAGAATTCACCCCTCCACTTT | CASSLVGVQNSPLHF
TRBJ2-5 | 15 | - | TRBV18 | TGTGCCAGCTCACCACGCGACAGCTACGCAGAGACCCAGTACTTC | CASSPRDSYAETQYF
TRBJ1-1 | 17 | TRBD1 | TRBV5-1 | TGCGCCAGCAGCCCGGACAGGGGTGGGATTAGGGACACTGAAGCTTTCTTT | CASSPDRGGIRDTEAFF
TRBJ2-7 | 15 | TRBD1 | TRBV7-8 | TGTGCCAGCAGCCCCGACAGGGGACCCAGGGACGAGCAGTACTTC | CASSPDRGPRDEQYF
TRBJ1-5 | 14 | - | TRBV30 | TGTGCCTGGAGTGTAGGGGTTAACAATCAGCCCCAGCATTTT | CAWSVGVNNQPQHF
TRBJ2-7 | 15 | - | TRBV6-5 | TGTGCCAGCTCCATCCGGGGGGCTGCCCAAAACGAGCAGTACTTC | CASSIRGAAQNEQYF
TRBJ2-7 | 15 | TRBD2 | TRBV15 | TGTGCCACCAGCAGAGGAGCGGGAGGGGCCTACGAGCAGTACTTC | CATSRGAGGAYEQYF
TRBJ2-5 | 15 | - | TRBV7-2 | TGTGCCAGCAGCCACTTCCAAACAGGGCAAGAGACCCAGTACTTC | CASSHFQTGQETQYF
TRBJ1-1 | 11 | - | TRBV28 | TGTGCCAGCAGATATACACATGAAGCTTTCTTT | CASRYTHEAFF
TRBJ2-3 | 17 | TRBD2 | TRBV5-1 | TGCGCCAGCAGCTTAAGTTCGGCGGGGGGGCCCACAGATACGCAGTATTTT | CASSLSSAGGPTDTQYF
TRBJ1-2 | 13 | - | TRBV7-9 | TGTGCCAGCAGCTACTCAGGGGCACGAGGCTACACCTTC | CASSYSGARGYTF
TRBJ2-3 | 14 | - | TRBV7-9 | TGTGCCAGCAGCCCCGGACTGAGCACAGATACGCAGTATTTT | CASSPGLSTDTQYF
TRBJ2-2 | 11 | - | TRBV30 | TGTGCCTGGAGTCTTCTAGGGGAGCTGTTTTTT | CAWSLLGELFF
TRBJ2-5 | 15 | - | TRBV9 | TGTGCCAGCAGCGTAGGGGGCGGGAACCAAGAGACCCAGTACTTC | CASSVGGGNQETQYF
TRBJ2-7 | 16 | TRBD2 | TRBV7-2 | TGTGCCAGCAGCCCGTCGGGAGGATCTAGCGCCTACGAGCAGTACTTC | CASSPSGGSSAYEQYF
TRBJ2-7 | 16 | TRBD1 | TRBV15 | TGTGCCACCAGCAGGGACTTGTGGACAGGGAATAGCGAGCAGTACTTC | CATSRDLWTGNSEQYF